This passage covers 14 T cell receptor beta chains from one sample sequenced in a study of CD4 T cells in relation to SARS-CoV-2 and coronaviruses. The unexposed donors gave CD4+ T cells in about 2010-2019, prior to COVID-19. The cells were cultured for less than twelve days before CD4+ T cells were isolated. These receptors have no identified antigens. Data came from immunoSEQ multiplex PCR; TCRdb stores just in-frame clones and leaves some out. This sample has about 25,000 clones, with over 70% found just once. The material sequenced was CD4+ T cells from PBMCs, cultured in vitro. Receptors originate from a human donor in good health.

The V and J genes are TRBV6-5 and TRBJ2-1, with 9 bases that match TRBD2. Trimming cost V 7 bases and J 4 bases; bases outside gene matches: 8. From germline, CDR1 is MNHEY and CDR2 SVGAGI. The CDR3 runs 15 residues. In DNA form, the CDR3 reads TGTGCCAGCAACCTACTAGCGGGCCGATACAATGAGCAGTTCTTC. Its translation is CASNLLAGRYNEQFF.

The rearrangement joins TRBV19 to TRBJ2-1; 11 positions agree with TRBD1. The ends lost 9 bases at V and 3 bases at J; junction bases unmatched: 25. The CDR3 sequence is 21 residues long. Germline CDR1 LNHDA, CDR2 SQIVND (reference sequence). CDR3 sequence reads: CASQRTGGWLAGRLLYNEQFF. The CDR3 DNA sequence: TGTGCCAGCCAAAGGACAGGGGGCTGGCTAGCGGGCCGGTTACTCTACAATGAGCAGTTCTTC.

The J gene is TRBJ1-3, the V gene TRBV7-2; D gene ambiguous. The V gene lost 5 bases and the J gene lost 2 bases, with 10 bases spanning the gap. The CDR3 length is 14 residues. Germline V gives CDR1 SGHTA, CDR2 FQGNSA. For the CDR3, the DNA is TGTGCCAGCAGCCCCCCATTCGCTGGAAACACCATATATTTT. Translating it yields CASSPPFAGNTIYF.

The chain joins TRBV3-1 (or the pseudogene TRBV3-2) to TRBJ2-3; 12 bases are shared with TRBD2. Germline CDR1 reads LGHDT; CDR2 reads YNNKEL (reference sequence). J lost 6 bases, V lost 4 bases, and 2 bases had no gene match. The CDR3 spans 14 residues. This CDR3 is CASSRGTSGDTQYF. The CDR3 DNA reads TGTGCCAGCAGCCGAGGGACTAGCGGGGATACGCAGTATTTT.

J is TRBJ1-5 and V is TRBV2; D is unresolved. Germline loops: CDR1 SNHLY, CDR2 FYNNEI. The CDR3 is made up of 13 amino acids. V lost 5 bases to trimming and J lost 0 bases, with 5 bases between them. CDR3 region: CASSILSNQPQHF. CDR3 bases: TGTGCCAGCAGTATACTTAGCAATCAGCCCCAGCATTTT.

The chain couples TRBV7-2 to TRBJ2-3, with a tentative D call TRBD1 (5 bases). The CDR3 sequence is 16 residues long. V lost 2 bases and J 0 bases, leaving 12 bases between the germline ends. The germline gives CDR1 SGHTA, CDR2 FQGNSA. In DNA form, the CDR3 reads TGTGCCAGCAGCTTACCGACAGACTCTAGCACAGATACGCAGTATTTT. It yields the protein CASSLPTDSSTDTQYF.

The chain couples TRBV3-1 (or the pseudogene TRBV3-2) to TRBJ2-1, with 10 bases lining up with TRBD2. Trimming at V came to 4 bases and at J to 7 bases, leaving 7 bases not matched to a gene. CDR1 LGHDT and CDR2 YNNKEL come from the germline V gene (reference sequence). The CDR3 sequence is 15 residues long. CDR3 nucleotides: TGTGCCAGCAGCCCCCGACTAGCGGGTAAGAATGAGCAGTTCTTC. Translation: CASSPRLAGKNEQFF.

The V gene is TRBV6-5, the J gene TRBJ1-4; D is unresolved. The CDR3 loop spans 14 amino acids. CDR1 and CDR2 from the germline V gene are MNHEY and SVGAGI. Between the trimmed V and J ends, which lost 5 bases and 5 bases, there was a span of 12 bases. The CDR3 is CASSQQPSNEKLFF. The CDR3 DNA reads as TGTGCCAGCAGTCAACAGCCATCAAATGAAAAACTGTTTTTT.

This clone was observed a single time. CDR3: CASKQINQPQHF. Here the CDR3 DNA reads TGTGCCAGCAAACAAATTAATCAGCCCCAGCATTTT. This rearrangement joins TRBV2 to TRBJ1-5, with D hard to call. Trimming shortened V by 7 bases and J by 4 bases, and 8 bases separated the two germline ends. Germline loops: CDR1 SNHLY, CDR2 FYNNEI. The CDR3 runs 12 residues.

This chain links TRBV19 with TRBJ1-2; TRBD1 is a possible D gene (5 bases). Trimming cost V 8 bases and J 4 bases, with 23 bases left between them. Germline CDR1 is LNHDA and CDR2 is SQIVND (reference sequence). This CDR3 is 16 amino acids long. CDR3 nucleotide sequence: TGTGCCAGTCGCGTACCCGCAGGGCTTTCTCTCTATGGCTACACCTTC. It yields the protein CASRVPAGLSLYGYTF. The whole variable domain, remainder taken from reference TRBV19 and TRBJ1-2, is DGGITQSPKYLFRKEGQNVTLSCEQNLNHDAMYWYRQDPGQGLRLIYYSQIVNDFQKGDIAEGYSVSREKKESFPLTVTSAQKNPTAFYLCASRVPAGLSLYGYTFGSGTRLTVV.

The V gene is TRBV5-4, the J gene TRBJ2-2, with 9 bases fitting TRBD1. The V gene end was trimmed by 4 bases and the J gene end by 1 base; junction bases not matched to a gene: 5. CDR1 is SGHNT and CDR2 is YYREEE in the germline V gene (reference sequence). This CDR3 comprises 16 residues. CDR3 in amino acids: CASSPVGQGNTGELFF. The CDR3 nucleotides read TGTGCCAGCAGCCCGGTGGGACAGGGGAACACCGGGGAGCTGTTTTTT.

V and J are TRBV3-1 (or the pseudogene TRBV3-2) and TRBJ2-2; 10 bases map to TRBD1. Trimming at V came to 3 bases and at J to 6 bases, leaving 16 bases not matched to a gene. CDR1 is LGHDT, CDR2 YNNKEL, per germline (reference sequence). This CDR3 region has 19 residues. The CDR3 nucleotides read TGTGCCAGCAGCCAGGAAATTTTTAGACAGGGGGCGATGGCCGGGGAGCTGTTTTTT. Its translation is CASSQEIFRQGAMAGELFF.

The rearrangement uses TRBV6-4 and TRBJ2-7, with 7 bases fitting TRBD2. Losses at the gene ends were 6 bases for V and 3 bases for J; bases not matched to a gene: 8. Germline CDR1 and CDR2: MRHNA and SNTAGT. The CDR3 is 14 amino acids. The CDR3 sequence: CASSRTSFLYEQYF. CDR3 nucleotides: TGTGCCAGCAGCCGGACTAGTTTCCTCTACGAGCAGTACTTC.

This chain joins TRBV6-2 or TRBV6-3 and TRBJ2-1, with TRBD2 as a possible D gene (6 bases). Germline V gene data show CDR1 as MNHEY and CDR2 as SVGEGT. The ends were cut back, 4 bases at V and 4 bases at J, with 11 bases in the middle. The CDR3 contains 14 residues. The CDR3 DNA follows: TGTGCCAGCAGTTGGACTAAGGGATACAATGAGCAGTTCTTC. Translated: CASSWTKGYNEQFF.